The 4 T cell receptor beta chains below all came from one sample that was sequenced in a study of cytomegalovirus exposure and HLA in healthy donors (TCRdb year 2017). The library came from the immunoSEQ multiplex PCR assay. For the multiplex PCR, a mixture combining 60 forward primers for TCR Vbeta segments and 13 reverse primers for TCR Jbeta segments was used. Sourced from immuneACCESS, this table was stored by TCRdb with only in-frame sequences that have V and J called. A share of the clones is absent; for the studies checked, an unresolved V gene accounts for under half, and the remainder has no known explanation. The sample records about 130,000 clones, 75% to 80% of which are singletons. The ten most abundant clones make up 2% to 2.5% of the sample. The sample was PBMCs. The receptors originated from a man aged 25-40 years in good health and CMV-seronegative.

J is TRBJ1-1 and V is TRBV19; 7 nucleotides match TRBD1. The length of the CDR3 is 15 residues. After removal of 3 bases from V and 8 bases from J, the junction contained 12 bases not matched to a gene. The germline gives CDR1 LNHDA, CDR2 SQIVND (reference sequence). CDR3 bases: TGTGCCAGTAGTATCATTACAGGGGCGGCTAGGGAAGCTTTCTTT. Its translation is CASSIITGAAREAFF.

This chain uses TRBV7-9 with TRBJ2-7; D remains ambiguous. The length of the CDR3 is 11 residues. V was trimmed by 5 bases and J by 6 bases, leaving 8 bases between them. Germline CDR1 reads SEHNR; CDR2 reads FQNEAQ (reference sequence). CDR3 sequence (DNA): TGTGCCAGCAGCCCCCTGGCCGAGCAGTACTTC. Its translation is CASSPLAEQYF.

This chain links TRBV5-4 with TRBJ2-7; 7 nucleotides align to TRBD2. V gave up 3 bases and J gave up 2 bases; unmatched junction bases: 8. Germline CDR1 reads SGHNT; CDR2 reads YYREEE (reference sequence). CDR3 length: 15 amino acids. CDR3 nucleotide sequence: TGTGCCAGCAGCTCGGGAGGTGCGGGGGCCTACGAGCAGTACTTC. Translation: CASSSGGAGAYEQYF. The full variable domain, completed using reference TRBV5-4 and TRBJ2-7, is ETGVTQSPTHLIKTRGQQVTLRCSSQSGHNTVSWYQQALGQGPQFIFQYYREEENGRGNFPPRFSGLQFPNYSSELNVNALELDDSALYLCASSSGGAGAYEQYFGPGTRLTVT.

J is TRBJ2-5 and V is TRBV6-1, with D perhaps matching TRBD2 (5 bases). Germline CDR1 MNHNS, CDR2 SASEGT. This CDR3 is built from 14 residues. V was cut by 8 bases and J by 4 bases, with 17 bases left in between. Here the CDR3 reads CASSDSVERETQYF. The CDR3 region has the DNA TGTGCCAGCTCGGACTCCGTAGAGCGAGAGACCCAGTACTTC.